This record looks at one T cell receptor (beta chain) sequence and its context. What it binds is not known. With a much larger clone just one base away, this may be a read error. The CDR3 does not end in the conserved phenylalanine or tryptophan, so this is likely a read error. The data were obtained in a study of molecular identifiers for immune sequencing clone quantification. General observations from the study: Investigators reportedly could detect spiked Jurkat TCR RNA from one cell among some 940,000 naive cells.

Sorted inputs of about 19,000 to 1,100,000 cells, with 10%, 30% or 50% RNA, yielded naive CD8 libraries. Germline V lookup: CDR1 SGHTA, CDR2 FQGTGA. CDR3 size: 15 residues. V lost 0 bases and J lost 0, with 6 bases in between. Previously described methods and listed TCR primers were employed for the bulk TCR libraries. TCRdb itself ran the PCR reads through MiXCR, one entry per CDR3 protein. The sample yields nearly 650,000 distinct CDR3 sequences, over 25% seen once. The clonotype originates from a human donor in good health. Some libraries in this study had Jurkat cell RNA spiked in. Input material: naive CD8+ T cells from blood, with Jurkat cell RNA spiked in. Subset indicated: FACS-sorted CD8+CD4-CCR7+CD45RA+ naive T cells. V and J are TRBV7-3 and TRBJ2-1; tentative D call: TRBD2 (5 bases). This CDR3 reads CASSLTLASYNEQFL. CDR3 sequence (DNA): TGTGCCAGCAGCTTAACGCTAGCCTCCTACAATGAGCAGTTCCTC.